The T cell receptor (beta chain) under discussion was sequenced for a study of response to subunit inactivated influenza vaccine. This clonotype was seen more than once but under ten times. No antigen is known for it. Germline-derived CDR1 and CDR2 are SEHNR and FQNEAQ (reference sequence). The length of the CDR3 is 15 residues. The trim removed 5 bases at V and 0 bases at J, leaving 5 bases unmatched. Study-level points and caveats: New T cells are recruited in small numbers by each seasonal influenza vaccination, according to the authors' suggestion.

TCRdb re-derived calls from the RT-PCR reads in MiXCR, one entry per CDR3 protein. The sample yields approximately 500,000 distinct CDR3 sequences, 10% to 15% seen once. The V gene is TRBV7-9, the J gene TRBJ2-3; 7 bases match TRBD1. The TCR comes from a man aged 50 to 60 who received an inactivated influenza vaccine. The sample was PBMCs from blood, taken more than 35 days after vaccination. Here the CDR3 reads CASSQTGDSTDTQYF. CDR3 nucleotide sequence: TGTGCCAGCAGCCAAACAGGGGACAGCACAGATACGCAGTATTTT.